This T cell receptor (beta chain) was retrieved from a study of blood T cell repertoires in COVID-19. On the study more broadly: The origin of the acute and convalescent COVID-19 samples was the United States, Italy and Spain. From T cells, B-cell-depleted T cells, or PBMCs came the material, which was cDNA or gDNA.

CDR3 size: 14 residues. CDR1 and CDR2 (germline): SNHLY, FYNNEI. V lost 10 bases to trimming and J lost 6 bases; unmatched junction nucleotides: 11. In the original processing: From reference gene primer amplification, estimates of nucleated cell counts were derived. TCRdb keeps only in-frame clones here, not all; method: immunoSEQ multiplex PCR. That table is the source of V, J and clone size, and D and trimming were worked out from the DNA. Among 350,000 to 550,000 clones listed, approximately 90% were seen once. This clonotype was obtained from a young woman with acute or convalescent COVID-19. Specimen: peripheral blood. The chain is built from TRBV2 and TRBJ2-3; 9 bases line up with TRBD1. CDR3 nucleotide sequence: TGTGCCACCGCGGACAGGGGTGTCGCCGATACGCAGTATTTT. It yields the protein CATADRGVADTQYF.